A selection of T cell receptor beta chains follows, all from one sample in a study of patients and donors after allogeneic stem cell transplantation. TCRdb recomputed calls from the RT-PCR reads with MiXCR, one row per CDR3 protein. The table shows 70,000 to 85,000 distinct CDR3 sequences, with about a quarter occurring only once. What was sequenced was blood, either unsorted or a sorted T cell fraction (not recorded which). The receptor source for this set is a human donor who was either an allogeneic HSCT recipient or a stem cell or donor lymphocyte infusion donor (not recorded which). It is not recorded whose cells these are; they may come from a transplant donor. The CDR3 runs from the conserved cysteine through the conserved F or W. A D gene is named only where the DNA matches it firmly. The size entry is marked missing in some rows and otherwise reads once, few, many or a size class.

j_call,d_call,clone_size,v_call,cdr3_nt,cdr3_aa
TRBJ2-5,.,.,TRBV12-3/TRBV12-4,TGTGCCAGCAGTTTGAGCAGGGAAGAGACCCAGTACTTC,CASSLSREETQYF
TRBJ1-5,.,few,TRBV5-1,TGCGCCAGCAGCTTGATTCCGGGACCGCCGGATCAGCCCCAGCATTTT,CASSLIPGPPDQPQHF
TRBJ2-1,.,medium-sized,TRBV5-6,TGTGCCAGCAGCACCGGACAGAGCTCCTACAATGAGCAGTTCTTC,CASSTGQSSYNEQFF
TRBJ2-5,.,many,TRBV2,TGTGCCAGCAGTCAAGACCGGGTGGAGACCCAGTACTTC,CASSQDRVETQYF
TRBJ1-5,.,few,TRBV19,TGTGCCAGTAGCATACAGGGCTATAGCAATCAGCCCCAGCATTTT,CASSIQGYSNQPQHF
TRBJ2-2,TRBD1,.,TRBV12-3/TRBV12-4,TGTGCCAGCAGTTTGGACAGGACTACCGGGGAGCTGTTTTTT,CASSLDRTTGELFF
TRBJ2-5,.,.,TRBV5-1,TGCGCCAGCAGCCAGTCCGGGCAAGAGACCCAGTACTTC,CASSQSGQETQYF
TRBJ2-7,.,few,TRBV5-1,TGCGCCAGCAGCTTGGCGGGGGGCATCACCTACGAGCAGTACTTC,CASSLAGGITYEQYF
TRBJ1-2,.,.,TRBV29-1,TGCAGCGTTGAAGTTAGGACGGCTAACTATGGCTACACCTTC,CSVEVRTANYGYTF
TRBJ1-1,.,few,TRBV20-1,TGCAGTCCCACCCTCGGGGAGGGCACTGAAGCTTTCTTT,CSPTLGEGTEAFF
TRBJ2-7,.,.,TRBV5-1,TGCGCCAGCCGCCTCGGGGTAGGGTACGAGCAGTACTTC,CASRLGVGYEQYF
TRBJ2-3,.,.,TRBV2,TGTGCCAGCAGCGGGGTCGGGGCAGATACGCAGTATTTT,CASSGVGADTQYF
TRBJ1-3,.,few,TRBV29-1,TGCAGCGTTGAATTGGGGGGCTCTGGAAACACCATATATTTT,CSVELGGSGNTIYF
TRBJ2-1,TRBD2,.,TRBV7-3,TGTGCCAGCAGCTTAAACTCTTGGACTAGCCTAGGCAATGAGCAGTTCTTC,CASSLNSWTSLGNEQFF
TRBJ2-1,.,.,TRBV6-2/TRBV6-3,TGTGCCAGCAGTTACCCGACAGGATTAGCCTACAATGAGCAGTTCTTC,CASSYPTGLAYNEQFF
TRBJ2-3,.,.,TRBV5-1,TGCGCCAGCAGCCTGGATCTTAGCACAGATACGCAGTATTTT,CASSLDLSTDTQYF
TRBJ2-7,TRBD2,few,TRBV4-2,TGTGCCAGCAGCCAAGATCCTTTTAGCGGGAGTGCATACGAGCAGTACTTC,CASSQDPFSGSAYEQYF
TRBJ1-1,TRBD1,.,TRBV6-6,TGTGCCAGCAGTTACCCGAGGACAGGGAACACTGAAGCTTTCTTT,CASSYPRTGNTEAFF
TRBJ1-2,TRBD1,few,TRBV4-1,TGCGCCAGCAGCCAATGGTACAGGGGGCCGGAGAACTATGGCTACACCTTC,CASSQWYRGPENYGYTF
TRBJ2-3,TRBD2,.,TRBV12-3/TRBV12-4,TGTGCCAGCAGTTCGAGGACTAGCGGGAGCACAGATACGCAGTATTTT,CASSSRTSGSTDTQYF
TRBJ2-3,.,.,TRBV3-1,TGTGCCAGCAGCCAGGAGGTCCCCATCACAGATACGCAGTATTTT,CASSQEVPITDTQYF
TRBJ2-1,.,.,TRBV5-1,TGCGCCAGCAGCTTTACACCTTCCGGGGATGAGCAGTTCTTC,CASSFTPSGDEQFF
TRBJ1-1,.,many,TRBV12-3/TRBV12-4,TGTGCCAGCAGTTTACGGCGGGCAGATAAGAACACTGAAGCTTTCTTT,CASSLRRADKNTEAFF
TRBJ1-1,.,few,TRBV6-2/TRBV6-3,TGTGCCAGCTTCCACAGGGCGCCGAACACTGAAGCTTTCTTT,CASFHRAPNTEAFF
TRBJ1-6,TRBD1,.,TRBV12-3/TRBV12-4,TGTGCCAGCAGCCCCGGGACAGGGGATCCTACTAGTTCACCCCTCCACTTT,CASSPGTGDPTSSPLHF
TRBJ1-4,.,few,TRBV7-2,TGTGCCAGCAGCTTAGTACAGAAGGAAAAACTGTTTTTT,CASSLVQKEKLFF
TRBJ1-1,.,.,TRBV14,TGTGCCAGCAGCCTCGGTACAGGGAGCACTGAAGCTTTCTTT,CASSLGTGSTEAFF
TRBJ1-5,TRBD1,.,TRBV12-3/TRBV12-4,TGTGCCAGCAGTCCCGGGACAGGGGGCGGAAATCAGCCCCAGCATTTT,CASSPGTGGGNQPQHF
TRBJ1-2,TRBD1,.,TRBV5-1,TGCGCCAGCAGCTTGGGACAGGGTGTCTATGGCTACACCTTC,CASSLGQGVYGYTF
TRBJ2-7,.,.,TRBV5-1,TGCGCCAGCAGCTTGGCCGAGTTTTCCGGCGGGGCTAGCGAGCAGTACTTC,CASSLAEFSGGASEQYF
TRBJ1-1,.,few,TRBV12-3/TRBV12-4,TGTGCCAGCAGTCACAGGGAGATGAACACTGAAGCTTTCTTT,CASSHREMNTEAFF
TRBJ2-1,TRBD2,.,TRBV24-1,TGTGCCACCAGTGATCCGGGACTAGCGGCCGACAATGAGCAGTTCTTC,CATSDPGLAADNEQFF
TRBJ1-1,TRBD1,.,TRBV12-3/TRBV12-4,TGTGCCAGCAGTCTCCCTGGACAGGGGAGAGGGAACACTGAAGCTTTCTTT,CASSLPGQGRGNTEAFF
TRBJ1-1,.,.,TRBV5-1,TGCGCCAGCAGCTTGTCGAATTACAACCCCCTGACTGAAGCTTTCTTT,CASSLSNYNPLTEAFF
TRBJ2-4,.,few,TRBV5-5,TGTGCCAGCAGCTTGAGGCAGGATCTGAACATTCAGTACTTC,CASSLRQDLNIQYF
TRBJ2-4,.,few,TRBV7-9,TGTGCCAGCAGCGCTTCTCAGGGGTCGGACATTCAGTACTTC,CASSASQGSDIQYF
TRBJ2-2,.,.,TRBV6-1,TGTGCCAGCCTGCCGGGGGTTGGTTCCCGGGAGCTGTTTTTT,CASLPGVGSRELFF
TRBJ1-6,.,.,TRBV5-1,TGCGCCAGCAGCTTGGGGGATGTGTGGAGCTCCTATAATTCACCCCTCCACTTT,CASSLGDVWSSYNSPLHF
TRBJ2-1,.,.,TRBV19,TGTGCCAGTAGTATAGGTAGCGCCTCCTACAATGAGCAGTTCTTC,CASSIGSASYNEQFF
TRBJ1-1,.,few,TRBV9,TGTGCCAGCAGCGTAGTTGGGGGGGTGAACACTGAAGCTTTCTTT,CASSVVGGVNTEAFF
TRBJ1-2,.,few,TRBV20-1,TGCAGTGCTGAACCCCTGGAGCCAGGAGAATCCTATGGCTACACCTTC,CSAEPLEPGESYGYTF
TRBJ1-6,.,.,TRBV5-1,TGCGCCAGCAGCTTGGCCGGGACGGCTTTTGGTTCACCCCTCCACTTT,CASSLAGTAFGSPLHF
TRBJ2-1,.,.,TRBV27,TGTGCCAGCAGTTTCTTGTTACCCCGATCCTACAATGAGCAGTTCTTC,CASSFLLPRSYNEQFF
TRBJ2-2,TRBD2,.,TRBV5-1,TGCGCCAGCAGCTTCCTAGCGGGAGACGGGGAGCTGTTTTTT,CASSFLAGDGELFF
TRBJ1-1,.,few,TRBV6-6,TGTGCCAGCGGAAGGGGGGGAGGTTTGACTGAAGCTTTCTTT,CASGRGGGLTEAFF
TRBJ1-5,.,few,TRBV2,TGTGCCAGCAGTGAAAGCTTGTGGGGGAGGGGCAATCAGCCCCAGCATTTT,CASSESLWGRGNQPQHF
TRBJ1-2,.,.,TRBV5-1,TGCGCCAGCAGCTTGGAAGCGGAGGGCTACACCTTC,CASSLEAEGYTF
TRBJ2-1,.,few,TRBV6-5,TGTGCCAGCAGTCCTGACAAAGCCTACAATGAGCAGTTCTTC,CASSPDKAYNEQFF